This TCR beta chain appears in the sequencing data of a study of CD4 and CD8 cells across lung adenocarcinoma regions (dated by TCRdb to about 2018). Regarding the complete study: Intratumor heterogeneity of the T cell receptor repertoire was examined by comparing tumor centers with tumor margins.

The CDR3 covers 15 residues, taking in both the cysteine and the phenylalanine. The entry retains the CDR3 DNA only, 45 bases that are in frame from base 1. Trimming leaves V shorter by 2 bases and J shorter by 5 bases, with the junction holding 8 bases beyond the gene matches. From a lookup of the germline V gene (reference sequence), CDR1 and CDR2 are MNHEY and SMNVEV. Donors were patients with localized lung adenocarcinoma, a subtype of non-small cell lung cancer. The centers of localized lung adenocarcinomas were where the samples came from. For TCR repertoire analysis, CD8+ T cells from tumor tissue were profiled apart from CD4+ T cells. This clonotype was counted only a few times. Its cognate antigen has yet to be identified. The sample holds no much larger clone one base away, and base qualities are not on file. Library creation used PCR. These reads were obtained on a HiSeq X Ten. The public reads were quality trimmed at Q25 with fastp and then assembled into clones with MiXCR by TCRdb, keeping productive beta chains. Rows are combined by CDR3 protein, so each entry shows the most common genes and DNA. This sample is represented by about 19,000 distinct CDR3 sequences; roughly 56% of them were singletons. The ten largest make up about 22% of the sample.

The TCR originated in a female donor with lung adenocarcinoma. The CD4 and CD8 labels of this study may be unreliable. The sequenced sample consisted of CD8+ T cells from the center of a lung tumor. What this sample's cell subset or site label stands for: tumor center region. The rearranged chain carries TRBV27 and TRBJ2-5, with TRBD1 identical over 7 junction bases. The bases are TGTGCCAGCAGTTTACACAGGGGCCGAGGGGAGACCCAGTACTTC. This codes for CASSLHRGRGETQYF.